The source of this T cell receptor beta chain is a study of human T cells and chemical hapten exposure. In the study overall: The study enrolled mostly female patients with alopecia areata, totalis or universalis.

From germline, CDR1 is LNHDA and CDR2 SQIVND (reference sequence). The V gene lost 4 bases and the J gene lost 0 bases, with 15 bases spanning the gap. The CDR3 consists of 16 residues. This clonotype showed up many times. The time point was: patch test 3, about 24 weeks after DPC sensitization. The sample's treatment: therapeutic diphenylcyclopropenone sensitization with weekly scalp DPC. At every patch-test visit, blood was drawn before the patch test was applied. One entry per CDR3 protein results from TCRdb running MiXCR on the RACE reads. The sample has approximately 50,000 distinct CDR3 sequences; approximately 9.9% are singletons.

The chain uses TRBV19 and TRBJ1-1; maybe TRBD1 (6 bases). The specimen was whole blood, collected in connection with sensitization to the hapten diphenylcyclopropenone (DPC). This clonotype originated in a woman in her thirties or forties with alopecia areata. Some clones in this sample may be carry-over from other donors' samples. CDR3 loop: CASSRENREMNTEAFF. In DNA, the CDR3 is TGTGCCAGTAGTAGAGAGAACAGGGAAATGAACACTGAAGCTTTCTTT.